The clone carrying this T cell receptor (beta chain) has ten or more counts. RNA transcripts were the template, and TCR beta CDR3 regions were amplified from them. In the first round, RT-PCR was carried out with HTBI primers, and a multiplex PCR formed the second round. TCRdb processed the multiplex PCR reads anew with MiXCR; each CDR3 protein has one entry. Of 450,000 or so distinct CDR3 sequences in the sample, around 14% were seen once. Germline loops: CDR1 KGHDR, CDR2 SFDVKD. V lost 3 bases, J lost 3 bases, and 2 bases stayed unmatched. CDR3 length: 14 amino acids. This entry is derived from a study of Graves' ophthalmopathy and Graves' hyperthyroidism.

This TCR derives from a woman between 25 and 40 years old with Graves' ophthalmopathy. The chain employs TRBV24-1 and TRBJ2-5; 8 nucleotides align to TRBD1. The sample was blood. This CDR3 reads CATSDRTGKETQYF. The CDR3 bases are TGTGCCACCAGTGATCGGACAGGGAAAGAGACCCAGTACTTC.